The source of this TCR beta chain is a study of blood T cells in healthy people across ages. The study, taken as a whole, reports: Aged donors had fewer naive CD4+ cells and lower diversity than long-lived donors.

Notes on this clonotype: Antigen: not known.

For the second PCR, which ran for about 7 to 11 cycles, a sample-barcoded 5' primer and a J-beta primer mix were used. Each cDNA was tagged by a template-switch adaptor containing 12 random nucleotides. Each single sample gave us at least 2.5 million CDR3-containing paired-end reads. TCRdb re-called the 5' RACE reads through MiXCR, storing one row per CDR3 protein. The table has around 1,900,000 distinct CDR3 sequences, 39% seen once. Germline V gene lookup returns CDR1 SGHTA and CDR2 FQGNSA. This CDR3 has 17 amino acids. V was trimmed by 1 base and J by 1 base, leaving 11 bases between them. Sequences were obtained from blood. This clonotype was sampled from a human donor in good health. The chain combines TRBV7-2 with TRBJ1-6; perhaps TRBD1 as D (6 bases). DNA of the CDR3: TGTGCCAGCAGCTTAGACAGGGTGAGATCCTATAATTCACCCCTCCACTTT. It is translated as CASSLDRVRSYNSPLHF.